Presented here are 23 T cell receptor beta chains from one specimen sequenced in a study of blood T cell repertoires in COVID-19. The table came from immunoSEQ multiplex PCR; TCRdb's copy has only in-frame clones and leaves some out. The sample has a few hundred thousand clones, roughly 80% seen once; the top ten hold approximately 5%. Sequenced input: PBMCs or T cells enriched from blood (not recorded which). The receptors shown here come from a man in his forties or fifties who had been exposed to COVID-19.

The genes are TRBV5-4 and TRBJ2-5; 7 bases align to TRBD2. Per germline, CDR1 SGHNT and CDR2 YYREEE (reference sequence). CDR3 size: 14 residues. Trimming took 9 bases from V and 2 from J; bases not matched to a gene: 10. The CDR3 DNA reads as TGTGCCATCCAAGCGGGGAGGTATCAAGAGACCCAGTACTTC. Its translation is CAIQAGRYQETQYF.

V and J are TRBV5-6 and TRBJ1-2, with D maybe TRBD1 (5 bases). Germline CDR1 reads SGHDT; CDR2 reads YYEEEE. V was pared by 4 bases and J by 8 bases, with 15 bases between. The CDR3 loop spans 13 amino acids. The CDR3 coding sequence is TGTGCCAGCAGCCAAGGGGTTCCAAAAGGCTACACCTTC. Its translation: CASSQGVPKGYTF.

This rearrangement joins TRBV20-1 to TRBJ1-1; no clear D gene. Germline V gene lookup returns CDR1 DFQATT and CDR2 SNEGSKA (reference sequence). This CDR3 comprises 10 residues. With 6 bases removed from V and 5 bases from J, the gap between germline ends came to 7 bases. This CDR3 reads CSASRTEAFF. In DNA, the CDR3 is TGCAGTGCATCGCGGACTGAAGCTTTCTTT.

V usage is TRBV4-1 and J usage is TRBJ2-7; TRBD2 agrees at 8 bases. The germline V gene encodes CDR1 MGHRA and CDR2 YSYEKL. V shed 0 bases, J shed 5 bases, and the junction held 12 bases outside the gene matches. The CDR3 runs 17 residues. The CDR3 loop reads CASSQDLAWGAGDEQYF. CDR3 nucleotides: TGCGCCAGCAGCCAAGATCTAGCGTGGGGAGCGGGAGACGAGCAGTACTTC.

CDR3 in DNA: TGTGCCAGCAGCAGCGCGGGTCCAGATACGCAGTATTTT. This sequence encodes CASSSAGPDTQYF. J is TRBJ2-3 and V is TRBV7-3; TRBD2 is a possible D gene (5 bases). The CDR3 contains 13 residues. With 5 bases removed from V and 4 bases from J, the gap between germline ends came to 10 bases. Germline-derived CDR1 and CDR2 are SGHTA and FQGTGA.

This chain links TRBV27 with TRBJ2-1; tentatively, D is TRBD2 (6 bases). In germline, CDR1 is MNHEY, CDR2 SMNVEV (reference sequence). The V gene lost 5 bases and the J gene lost 8 bases, with 22 bases spanning the gap. The CDR3 contains 16 residues. The CDR3 loop reads CASSASFDSAGYEQFF. DNA of the CDR3: TGTGCCAGCAGTGCCTCATTCGACTCAGCGGGCTATGAGCAGTTCTTC.

V and J are TRBV19 and TRBJ2-2, with TRBD1 identical over 9 bases. Germline CDR1 and CDR2: LNHDA and SQIVND (reference sequence). CDR3 length equals 15 residues. After removal of 1 base from V and 6 bases from J, the junction contained 3 bases not matched to a gene. The CDR3 is CASSIATGGPGELFF. CDR3 DNA sequence: TGTGCCAGTAGTATAGCTACAGGGGGCCCCGGGGAGCTGTTTTTT.

The J gene is TRBJ1-2, the V gene TRBV6-5, with D unclear. Germline CDR1 reads MNHEY; CDR2 reads SVGAGI. The CDR3 length is 15 residues. V dropped 7 bases and J dropped 0 bases, with 15 bases sitting between them. CDR3 sequence: CASTDLGLANYGYTF. The DNA for the CDR3 is TGTGCCAGCACCGATCTAGGCCTAGCTAACTATGGCTACACCTTC.

The chain carries TRBV18 and TRBJ2-2; maybe TRBD2 (5 bases). In germline, CDR1 is KGHSH, CDR2 LQKENI. The CDR3 runs 15 residues. Trimming pared 4 bases from V and 6 bases from J, leaving 15 bases between. CDR3 protein: CASSQSGLGSGELFF. The CDR3 nucleotides are TGTGCCAGCTCACAAAGCGGCCTGGGGTCCGGGGAGCTGTTTTTT. The variable domain in full, with the rest retrieved from reference TRBV18 and TRBJ2-2, is NAGVMQNPRHLVRRRGQEARLRCSPMKGHSHVYWYRQLPEEGLKFMVYLQKENIIDESGMPKERFSAEFPKEGPSILRIQQVVRGDSAAYFCASSQSGLGSGELFFGEGSRLTVL.

In this sample, this clone turned up once. The chain uses TRBV14 and TRBJ2-7; 9 positions agree with TRBD1. The CDR3 runs 15 residues. Germline loops: CDR1 SGHDN, CDR2 FVKESK. The trim removed 7 bases at V and 3 bases at J, leaving 10 bases unmatched. CDR3 sequence reads: CASNPTGGVLYEQYF. For the CDR3, the DNA is TGTGCCAGCAACCCGACAGGGGGAGTACTCTACGAGCAGTACTTC.

The V call is TRBV27, the J call TRBJ1-1; 9 bases match TRBD1. CDR3 length equals 15 residues. CDR1 and CDR2 from the germline V gene are MNHEY and SMNVEV (reference sequence). Trimming cost V 2 bases and J 5 bases; bases outside gene matches: 6. The CDR3 nucleotides read TGTGCCAGCAGTTTAAGGGACAGGGTACGGACTGAAGCTTTCTTT. This translates into CASSLRDRVRTEAFF.

The chain couples TRBV30 to TRBJ1-2; 10 nucleotides line up with TRBD1. V shed 2 bases, J shed 8 bases, and the junction held 8 bases outside the gene matches. Germline assignment: CDR1 GTSNPN and CDR2 SVGIG (reference sequence). This CDR3 has 14 residues. The chain's CDR3 is CAWSYSGQGLGYTF. The CDR3 nucleotides are TGTGCCTGGAGTTACTCGGGACAGGGGTTAGGCTACACCTTC.

The chain combines TRBV6-5 with TRBJ1-1; D call uncertain. CDR3 length: 11 amino acids. V was shortened by 8 bases and J by 1 base, with 5 bases between the two germline ends. Germline assignment: CDR1 MNHEY and CDR2 SVGAGI. This CDR3 reads CASFKNTEAFF. The CDR3 coding sequence is TGTGCCAGCTTCAAGAACACTGAAGCTTTCTTT.

This rearrangement joins TRBV7-8 to TRBJ1-2; 9 bases line up with TRBD1. Germline V gives CDR1 SGHVS, CDR2 FQNEAQ. V lost 6 bases, J lost 7 bases, and 6 bases stayed unmatched. The CDR3 contains 13 residues. CDR3 DNA sequence: TGTGCCAGCAGGCTACAGGGGGCGGGTGGCTACACCTTC. Its translation: CASRLQGAGGYTF.

This clone turned up a few times. The CDR3: CASSRGRRLNSYEQYF. CDR3 bases: TGCGCCAGCAGCCGGGGGAGGCGGCTCAATTCCTACGAGCAGTACTTC. This chain uses TRBV4-1 with TRBJ2-7; TRBD2 might be the D (6 bases). V shed 4 bases and J shed 1 base, with 17 bases lying between them. This CDR3 contains 16 residues. Germline lookup yields CDR1 MGHRA and CDR2 YSYEKL.

The chain links TRBV5-1 to TRBJ1-1; D might be TRBD1 (5 bases). The germline V and J ends were trimmed by 5 bases and 3 bases, with 17 bases remaining between them. The CDR3 totals 15 residues. Germline CDR1 SGHRS, CDR2 YFSETQ. CDR3 in amino acids: CASSTGQAGYTEAFF. CDR3 bases: TGCGCCAGCAGTACAGGACAAGCGGGGTACACTGAAGCTTTCTTT.

This clone was seen a single time. The rearrangement uses TRBV7-9 and TRBJ1-4; D remains unclear. The CDR3 covers 14 residues. V dropped 6 bases and J dropped 8 bases, with 16 bases sitting between them. Germline lookup yields CDR1 SEHNR and CDR2 FQNEAQ (reference sequence). DNA of the CDR3: TGTGCCAGCAGTTCCTCGGACCGGGAAGAAAAACTGTTTTTT. Its protein product is CASSSSDREEKLFF. The whole variable domain, filled in from reference TRBV7-9 and TRBJ1-4, reads DTGVSQNPRHKITKRGQNVTFRCDPISEHNRLYWYRQTLGQGPEFLTYFQNEAQLEKSRLLSDRFSAERPKGSFSTLEIQRTEQGDSAMYLCASSSSDREEKLFFGSGTQLSVL.

The chain uses TRBV4-1 and TRBJ2-6; possibly TRBD1 for D (5 bases). Trimming shortened V by 3 bases and J by 0 bases, and 18 bases separated the two germline ends. Looked up from germline, CDR1 is MGHRA and CDR2 is YSYEKL. This CDR3 is built from 19 residues. In DNA form, the CDR3 reads TGCGCCAGCAGCCACCAGCTTGGGGCGCGAAGCTCTGGGGCCAACGTCCTGACTTTC. It codes for CASSHQLGARSSGANVLTF.

The V and J genes are TRBV6-4 and TRBJ2-2, with D uncertain. V was trimmed by 3 bases and J by 6 bases, leaving 11 bases between them. The CDR3 consists of 14 residues. Per germline, CDR1 MRHNA and CDR2 SNTAGT. CDR3 protein: CASSESSFPGELFF. The CDR3 nucleotides are TGTGCCAGCAGTGAATCTAGTTTCCCCGGGGAGCTGTTTTTT.

The chain carries TRBV2 and TRBJ2-2, with D perhaps TRBD2 (5 bases). Germline V gene sequence: CDR1 SNHLY, CDR2 FYNNEI. The CDR3 loop spans 15 amino acids. Trimming stripped 1 base from V and 6 bases from J, with 12 bases between. The CDR3 coding sequence is TGTGCCAGCAGTGAAGGGCGTATCGGGGCCGGGGAGCTGTTTTTT. It translates to CASSEGRIGAGELFF.

DNA for the CDR3: TGTGCCAGCAACCATGCAAGGCGGAGAACTGAAGCTTTCTTT. Protein product: CASNHARRRTEAFF. The V call is TRBV6-5, the J call TRBJ1-1, with D unresolved. V lost 7 bases and J 5 bases, leaving 17 bases between the germline ends. The CDR3 is 14 amino acids. Germline CDR1 reads MNHEY; CDR2 reads SVGAGI.

There are a few counts of this clone. V and J are TRBV6-1 and TRBJ2-7; TRBD1 might be the D (6 bases). Trimming removed 2 bases at V and 5 bases at J, with 13 bases between. The germline V gene encodes CDR1 MNHNS and CDR2 SASEGT. The CDR3 contains 14 residues. CDR3 bases: TGTGCCAGCAGTGAATTGGGACACAGCGACGAGCAGTACTTC. Protein: CASSELGHSDEQYF.

The gene calls are TRBV7-8 and TRBJ2-3; D not resolved. The CDR3 consists of 13 residues. The V gene's germline CDR1 is SGHVS and CDR2 FQNEAQ. V dropped 6 bases and J dropped 7 bases, with 14 bases sitting between them. The CDR3 DNA reads TGTGCCAGCAGGTGGTCAGGCTCATATACGCAGTATTTT. Amino acid sequence: CASRWSGSYTQYF.